The 21 T cell receptor beta chains listed next were all sequenced from one sample in a study of regulatory T cells in long-lasting Graves disease. CDR3-region Arm-PCR and iRepertoire HTBI primers produced the TCR beta libraries. TCRdb reanalysed the multiplex PCR reads using MiXCR and keeps one entry per CDR3 protein. The sample consists of approximately 400,000 distinct CDR3 sequences, roughly a sixth of them appearing once. As for time point: newly diagnosed GD, antithyroid drugs for less than 3 months. The TCR library was made from RNA that had been extracted from PBMCs in TRIzol. Source: peripheral blood mononuclear cells (PBMCs), taken at new diagnosis, from a patient treated with antithyroid drugs. These receptors all stem from a female donor with Graves disease.

This clonotype has just a few counts. The rearrangement uses TRBV14 and TRBJ2-7; D is perhaps TRBD1 or TRBD2 (6 bases each). Germline V gene data show CDR1 as SGHDN and CDR2 as FVKESK. CDR3 length: 16 amino acids. V lost 1 base and J lost 2, with 15 bases in between. The CDR3: CASSQAEGGDAYEQYF. The CDR3 DNA is TGTGCCAGCAGCCAAGCCGAGGGGGGAGACGCCTACGAGCAGTACTTC. The whole variable domain, remainder taken from reference TRBV14 and TRBJ2-7, is EAGVTQFPSHSVIEKGQTVTLRCDPISGHDNLYWYRRVMGKEIKFLLHFVKESKQDESGMPNNRFLAERTGGTYSTLKVQPAELEDSGVYFCASSQAEGGDAYEQYFGPGTRLTVT.

A few counts support this clonotype. The chain employs TRBV5-4 and TRBJ2-2, with 7 bases that match TRBD1. The CDR3 contains 17 residues. The ends lost 5 bases at V and 0 bases at J; junction bases unmatched: 10. Germline V CDR1 and CDR2: SGHNT, YYREEE (reference sequence). Here the CDR3 reads CASRSDREEANTGELFF. CDR3 sequence (DNA): TGTGCCAGCAGATCCGACAGGGAAGAAGCGAACACCGGGGAGCTGTTTTTT. The full variable domain, its missing parts supplied by reference TRBV5-4 and TRBJ2-2, is ETGVTQSPTHLIKTRGQQVTLRCSSQSGHNTVSWYQQALGQGPQFIFQYYREEENGRGNFPPRFSGLQFPNYSSELNVNALELDDSALYLCASRSDREEANTGELFFGEGSRLTVL.

The genes are TRBV12-3 or TRBV12-4 and TRBJ1-4; 7 bases are a match to TRBD1. The ends lost 6 bases at V and 4 bases at J; junction bases unmatched: 5. There are 14 residues in the CDR3. CDR3 sequence (DNA): TGTGCCAGCAGGATGACAGGGAATAATGAAAAACTGTTTTTT. This codes for CASRMTGNNEKLFF.

This clonotype has just a few counts. In DNA, the CDR3 is TGCGCCAGCAGCCAGCCAGTAGCCAAAAACATTCAGTACTTC. This encodes CASSQPVAKNIQYF. This chain connects TRBV4-1 to TRBJ2-4; no reliable D call. The CDR3 has 14 amino acids. V was cut by 3 bases and J by 0 bases, with 6 bases left in between. Per the germline V gene, CDR1 is MGHRA and CDR2 is YSYEKL.

Many counts were recorded for this clonotype. The chain joins TRBV27 to TRBJ1-5; unclear D gene. The CDR3 sequence is 13 residues long. The V gene's germline CDR1 is MNHEY and CDR2 SMNVEV (reference sequence). The germline V and J ends were trimmed by 2 bases and 9 bases, with 11 bases remaining between them. The CDR3 protein is CASSLREGRPQHF. Here the CDR3 DNA reads TGTGCCAGCAGTTTACGCGAGGGTCGGCCCCAGCATTTT.

There are a few counts of this clonotype. The chain employs TRBV19 and TRBJ1-1; tentatively, D is TRBD1 (5 bases). There are 13 residues in the CDR3. Trimming shortened V by 8 bases and J by 0 bases, and 10 bases separated the two germline ends. Germline loops: CDR1 LNHDA, CDR2 SQIVND (reference sequence). The CDR3 region has the DNA TGTGCCAGTGGGGCGCGGTTGAACACTGAAGCTTTCTTT. The encoded protein is CASGARLNTEAFF. The full variable domain, in which reference TRBV19 and TRBJ1-1 provide the parts outside the CDR3, is DGGITQSPKYLFRKEGQNVTLSCEQNLNHDAMYWYRQDPGQGLRLIYYSQIVNDFQKGDIAEGYSVSREKKESFPLTVTSAQKNPTAFYLCASGARLNTEAFFGQGTRLTVV.

This clonotype has just a few counts. This rearrangement joins TRBV7-3 to TRBJ1-6; 7 bases match TRBD1. Germline trimming cut 8 bases from V and 9 bases from J; bases unmatched to any gene: 10. In germline, CDR1 is SGHTA, CDR2 FQGTGA. There are 14 residues in the CDR3. The CDR3 loop is CASALWDSGSPLHF. DNA for the CDR3: TGTGCCAGCGCCCTCTGGGACAGTGGTTCACCCCTCCACTTT.

In this sample, this clonotype turned up many times. The chain carries TRBV20-1 and TRBJ2-1, with D perhaps matching TRBD1 (5 bases). This CDR3 spans 14 amino acids. The germline V gene has CDR1 DFQATT and CDR2 SNEGSKA (reference sequence). V was pared by 2 bases and J by 2 bases, with 10 bases between. In DNA, the CDR3 is TGCAGTGCTAGAAGGGGTTTCCCCTACAATGAGCAGTTCTTC. Protein: CSARRGFPYNEQFF.

This clonotype was counted at least ten times. The gene calls are TRBV29-1 and TRBJ1-1; no firm D call. The ends were cut back, 2 bases at V and 4 bases at J, with 14 bases in the middle. The germline V gene has CDR1 SQVTM and CDR2 ANQGSEA. The CDR3 is 14 residues long. DNA for the CDR3: TGCAGCGTTGAATTTGCGGGATGGGGCACTGAAGCTTTCTTT. Encoded protein: CSVEFAGWGTEAFF. The full variable domain, with the rest looked up from reference TRBV29-1 and TRBJ1-1, is SAVISQKPSRDICQRGTSLTIQCQVDSQVTMMFWYRQQPGQSLTLIATANQGSEATYESGFVIDKFPISRPNLTFSTLTVSNMSPEDSSIYLCSVEFAGWGTEAFFGQGTRLTVV.

This clonotype has ten or more counts. The V call is TRBV20-1, the J call TRBJ2-3; possibly TRBD2 for D (5 bases). V shed 4 bases and J shed 1 base, with 18 bases lying between them. CDR1 is DFQATT, CDR2 SNEGSKA, per germline (reference sequence). This CDR3 has 16 residues. CDR3 loop: CSATVFDERRTDTQYF. For the CDR3, the DNA is TGCAGTGCTACAGTTTTTGATGAGCGGCGCACAGATACGCAGTATTTT.

In this sample, this clonotype turned up many times. The CDR3 here is CASSLTGNNEQFF. The CDR3 DNA is TGTGCCAGCAGCTTAACTGGCAACAATGAGCAGTTCTTC. This chain connects TRBV7-3 to TRBJ2-1; D uncertain. This CDR3 comprises 13 residues. From germline, CDR1 is SGHTA and CDR2 FQGTGA. Trimming removed 0 bases at V and 5 bases at J, with 5 bases between.

This clonotype was detected many times. The J gene is TRBJ1-1, the V gene TRBV5-1; no firm D call. The length of the CDR3 is 15 residues. Germline V gene lookup returns CDR1 SGHRS and CDR2 YFSETQ. V gave up 1 base and J gave up 4 bases, with 14 bases separating them. The chain's CDR3 is CASSLSSGRGTEAFF. The CDR3 coding sequence is TGCGCCAGCAGCTTGTCTAGTGGTCGGGGCACTGAAGCTTTCTTT.

The rearrangement joins TRBV11-2 to TRBJ2-4; D might be TRBD1 or TRBD2, each matching 5 bases. The CDR3 is 14 amino acids. Trimming pared 5 bases from V and 1 base from J, leaving 9 bases between. Germline V lookup: CDR1 SGHAT, CDR2 FQNNGV. CDR3 sequence: CASSPWGAKNIQYF. Here the CDR3 DNA reads TGTGCCAGCAGCCCATGGGGGGCCAAAAACATTCAGTACTTC.

This clonotype came up a few times. The chain has TRBV27 and TRBJ2-7; 7 bases align to TRBD1. V trimming: 1 base; J trimming: 0 bases; junction bases outside the gene matches: 9. The CDR3 covers 17 residues. Germline V gene data show CDR1 as MNHEY and CDR2 as SMNVEV (reference sequence). DNA for the CDR3: TGTGCCAGCAGTTTATATATGACAGGGACCTCCTCCTACGAGCAGTACTTC. It encodes CASSLYMTGTSSYEQYF.

This clonotype has at least ten counts. V gene TRBV7-9 combines with J gene TRBJ2-5; 7 bases map to TRBD1. Losses at the gene ends were 6 bases for V and 1 base for J; bases not matched to a gene: 8. Germline-derived CDR1 and CDR2 are SEHNR and FQNEAQ (reference sequence). CDR3 length: 15 amino acids. Written as DNA, the CDR3 is TGTGCCAGCAGTACCCCAAACAGGGGCCAAGAGACCCAGTACTTC. Its translation: CASSTPNRGQETQYF.

This clonotype occurred many times. The chain uses TRBV20-1 and TRBJ1-6; perhaps TRBD1 as D (5 bases). The V gene's germline CDR1 is DFQATT and CDR2 SNEGSKA (reference sequence). The V end was cut by 0 bases, the J end by 5 bases, with 20 bases between. This CDR3 is 18 amino acids long. This CDR3 reads CSARDWLTGGGDNSPLHF. The CDR3 nucleotides read TGCAGTGCTAGAGATTGGCTCACTGGGGGAGGGGATAATTCACCCCTCCACTTT.

The rearrangement links TRBV6-2 or TRBV6-3 to TRBJ2-5; D may be TRBD1 or TRBD2 (7 bases each). There are 14 residues in the CDR3. V shed 8 bases and J shed 3 bases, with 16 bases lying between them. CDR1 is MNHEY, CDR2 SVGEGT, per germline. In DNA form, the CDR3 reads TGTGCCAGCCAGTTCCAGGGGGGGGAAGAGACCCAGTACTTC. As protein: CASQFQGGEETQYF.

Ten or more counts support this clonotype. CDR3: CSVEIGGNQPQHF. As DNA, the CDR3 is TGCAGCGTTGAAATTGGAGGGAATCAGCCCCAGCATTTT. The V call is TRBV29-1, the J call TRBJ1-5; D remains ambiguous. Germline loops: CDR1 SQVTM, CDR2 ANQGSEA. V was trimmed by 2 bases and J by 4 bases, leaving 9 bases between them. The CDR3 is 13 residues long.

This clonotype was seen once. Mismatch with germline at one junction end may stem from a read error. This chain connects TRBV7-2 to TRBJ1-4; 11 nucleotides match TRBD1. CDR1 is SGHTA, CDR2 FQGNSA, per germline. The CDR3 runs to 17 residues. This chain's CDR3 is CVSSFGQGAATNEKLFF. In DNA form, the CDR3 reads TGTGTCAGCAGCTTCGGACAGGGGGCAGCAACTAATGAAAAACTGTTTTTT.

Concerning this clonotype itself: A single base separates this from a much larger clone, so it may be a read error. The chain uses TRBV12-3 or TRBV12-4 and TRBJ1-5; D remains ambiguous. The length of the CDR3 is 14 residues. V dropped 3 bases and J dropped 4 bases, with 10 bases sitting between them. CDR3 coding DNA: TGTGCCAGCAGTTTGGGCAGAGCTAATCAGCCCCAGCATTTT. This sequence encodes CASSLGRANQPQHF.

The chain employs TRBV3-1 and TRBJ1-5; maybe TRBD1 (6 bases). Germline-derived CDR1 and CDR2 are LGHDT and YNNKEL (reference sequence). Trimming stripped 6 bases from V and 7 bases from J, with 19 bases between. The CDR3 has 15 residues. The CDR3 nucleotides are TGTGCCAGCAGTTACTCGTTTGGGGGCGACCAGCCCCAGCATTTT. Protein product: CASSYSFGGDQPQHF.